One T cell receptor beta chain is described in this entry. TCRdb keeps only in-frame clones here, not all; method: immunoSEQ multiplex PCR. The sample has 47,000 or so clones; approximately 90% are singletons. The source of the sample is a study of T cell changes during pregnancy in multiple sclerosis. Germline V gene data show CDR1 as MNHEY and CDR2 as SVGAGI. V lost 3 bases to trimming and J lost 4 bases; unmatched junction nucleotides: 9. There are 16 residues in the CDR3. The starting material was peripheral blood, obtained in the first trimester of pregnancy. The chain uses TRBV6-5 and TRBJ1-3; 7 bases align to TRBD1. This TCR came from a female donor with multiple sclerosis, enrolled in a pregnancy study. DNA of the CDR3: TGTGCCAGCAGTTATGGGACCACAGGGGACGGAAACACCATATATTTT. Translation: CASSYGTTGDGNTIYF.